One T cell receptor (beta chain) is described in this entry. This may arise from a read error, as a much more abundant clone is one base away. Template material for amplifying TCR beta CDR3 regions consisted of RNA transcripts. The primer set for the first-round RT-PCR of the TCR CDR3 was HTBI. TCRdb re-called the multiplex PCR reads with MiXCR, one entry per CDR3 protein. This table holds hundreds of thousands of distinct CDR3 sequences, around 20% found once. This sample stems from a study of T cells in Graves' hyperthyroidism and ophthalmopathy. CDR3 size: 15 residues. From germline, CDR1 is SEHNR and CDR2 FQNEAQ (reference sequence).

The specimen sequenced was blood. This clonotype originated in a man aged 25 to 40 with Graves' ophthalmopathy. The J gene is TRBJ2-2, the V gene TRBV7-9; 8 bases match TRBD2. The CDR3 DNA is TGTGCCAACAGCGGAGCGGGAGCGAACACCGGGGAGCTGTTTTTT. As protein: CANSGAGANTGELFF.